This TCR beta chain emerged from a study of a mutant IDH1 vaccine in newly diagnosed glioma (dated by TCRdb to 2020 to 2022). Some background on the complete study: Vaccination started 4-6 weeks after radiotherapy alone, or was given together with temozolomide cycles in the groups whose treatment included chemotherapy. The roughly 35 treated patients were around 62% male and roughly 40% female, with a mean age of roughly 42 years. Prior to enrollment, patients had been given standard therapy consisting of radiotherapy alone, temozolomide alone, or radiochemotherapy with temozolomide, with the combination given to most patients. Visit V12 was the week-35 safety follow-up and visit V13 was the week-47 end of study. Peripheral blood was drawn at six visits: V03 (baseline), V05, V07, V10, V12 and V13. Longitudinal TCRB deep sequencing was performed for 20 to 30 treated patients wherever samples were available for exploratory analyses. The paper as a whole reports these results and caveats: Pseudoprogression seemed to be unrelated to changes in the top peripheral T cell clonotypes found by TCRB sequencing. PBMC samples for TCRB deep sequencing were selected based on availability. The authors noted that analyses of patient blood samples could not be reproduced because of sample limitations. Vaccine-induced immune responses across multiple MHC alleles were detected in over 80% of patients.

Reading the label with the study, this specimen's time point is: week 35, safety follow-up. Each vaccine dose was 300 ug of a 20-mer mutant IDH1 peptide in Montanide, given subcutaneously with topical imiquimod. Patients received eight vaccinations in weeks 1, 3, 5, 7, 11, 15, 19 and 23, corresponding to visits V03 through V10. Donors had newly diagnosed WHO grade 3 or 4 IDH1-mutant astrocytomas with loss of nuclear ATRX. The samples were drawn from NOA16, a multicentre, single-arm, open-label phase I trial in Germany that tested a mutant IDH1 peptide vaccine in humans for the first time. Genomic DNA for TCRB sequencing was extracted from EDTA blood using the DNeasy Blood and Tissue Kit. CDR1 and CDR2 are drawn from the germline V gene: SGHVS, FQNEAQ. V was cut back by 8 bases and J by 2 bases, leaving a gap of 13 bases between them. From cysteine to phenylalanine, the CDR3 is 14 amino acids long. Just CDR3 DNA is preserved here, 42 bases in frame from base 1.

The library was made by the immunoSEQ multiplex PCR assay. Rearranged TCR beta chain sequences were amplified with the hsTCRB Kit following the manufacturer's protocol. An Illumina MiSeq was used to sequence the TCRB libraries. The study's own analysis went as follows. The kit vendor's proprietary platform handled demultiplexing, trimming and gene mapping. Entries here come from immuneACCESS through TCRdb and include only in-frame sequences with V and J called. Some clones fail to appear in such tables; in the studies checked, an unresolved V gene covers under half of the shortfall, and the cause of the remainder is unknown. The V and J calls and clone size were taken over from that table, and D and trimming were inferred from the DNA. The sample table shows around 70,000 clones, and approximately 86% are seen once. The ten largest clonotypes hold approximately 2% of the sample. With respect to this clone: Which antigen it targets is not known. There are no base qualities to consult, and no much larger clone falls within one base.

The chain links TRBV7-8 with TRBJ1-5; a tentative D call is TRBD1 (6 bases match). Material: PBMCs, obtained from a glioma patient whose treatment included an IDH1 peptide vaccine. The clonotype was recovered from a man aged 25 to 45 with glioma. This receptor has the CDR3 CASRPGVGNQPQHF. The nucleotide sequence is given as TGTGCCAGCCGTCCAGGGGTGGGCAATCAGCCCCAGCATTTT.